These 2 T cell receptor beta chains originate from one sample sequenced in a study of monozygotic twins with inflammatory bowel disease. TCRdb reprocessed the 5' RACE reads, with one entry per CDR3 protein and no DNA. The sample yields some 89,000 distinct CDR3 sequences, of which the top ten take up less than 8%. Sequences were obtained from blood. Receptors originate from a human donor with ulcerative colitis or Crohn's disease, or a healthy co-twin of an affected twin (not recorded which).

The rearrangement joins TRBV18 to TRBJ1-1; TCRdb's D call, TRBD1, is unchecked because there is no DNA. This CDR3 has 15 residues. The V gene's germline CDR1 is KGHSH and CDR2 LQKENI. The CDR3 reads CASSPRTGIDAEAFF.

This chain links TRBV29-1 with TRBJ1-1. The CDR3 covers 11 residues. Germline CDR1 SQVTM, CDR2 ANQGSEA. CDR3 in amino acids: CSSGEGGSAFF.